This T cell receptor beta chain was profiled in a study of cytomegalovirus exposure and HLA in healthy donors listed by TCRdb under 2017. In the study overall: According to a later analysis, the 100 to 150 validation repertoires were produced on the same platform as the roughly 600 repertoires of the first cohort. Besides the first cohort of around 700 subjects, a separate validation cohort made up of roughly 120 different subjects was used. To predict cytomegalovirus infection status, the study brought together high-throughput TCR immunosequencing, statistical association of individual TCRs with disease status, and machine learning. The study was designed to test whether signatures of past pathogen exposure could be identified by cataloging public T cell receptors.

Notes on this clone: Its binding antigen is unknown. Per-base quality was not reported, and no clone a single base away is much larger than it.

Library method: the immunoSEQ multiplex PCR assay. The original methods were these. A statistical classification framework was built to diagnose cytomegalovirus status from the catalog of TCR beta chain sequences. The table was pulled from immuneACCESS by TCRdb, which kept in-frame rearrangements only. Such tables lose some clones; where checked, under half of the loss comes from unresolved V genes, and the rest has no known cause. V and J calls and clone size are given by that table; D and trimming were obtained from the DNA. The sample table shows 95,000 to 150,000 clones, and 80% to 90% are seen once. The ten biggest clones cover 1.5% to 2% of the sample. Donors formed part of the validation cohort, which comprised some 120 subjects and was distinct from the first cohort of 550 to 850 subjects. The paper's findings and limits, for the study overall: The authors suggested that the approach could potentially be generalized to other disease states and immunological phenotypes. In a later analysis, TCRs clustered in the first cohort were found to also tend to co-occur in the 130 or so validation repertoires, with approximately 95% of cluster scores above 0. A later analysis had no HLA typing for the validation cohort, so co-occurrence there was scored across all 110 or so repertoires. Most TCR sequences were observed very rarely across donors, whereas some public TCRs were present in many individuals. The study listed 170 or so TCR beta chains as associated with cytomegalovirus. In vitro tests confirmed that three of the cytomegalovirus-associated TCR beta chains recognize cytomegalovirus antigens. In both the original and validation cohorts, the classifier was reported to diagnose cytomegalovirus status with high specificity and sensitivity.

The sequenced sample consisted of PBMCs. This receptor was obtained from a young woman in good health and CMV-seronegative.

The nucleotide sequence is given as TGTGCCAGCAGCTTAGGTTCAGGGGATCACAATGAGCAGTTCTTC. Translated, this gives CASSLGSGDHNEQFF. The rearranged segments are TRBV7-7 and TRBJ2-1, with TRBD1 tentatively as D gene (6 bases match). From the cysteine through the phenylalanine, the CDR3 covers 15 amino acids. Kept here is only the CDR3 DNA, which spans 45 bases and is read in frame from base 1. The germline V gene (reference sequence) specifies SSHAT as CDR1 and FNYEAQ as CDR2. A distance of 12 bases separates the germline ends of V and J, which lose 1 base and 5 bases respectively.